These 11 T cell receptor beta chains were sequenced from one sample in a study of regulatory T cells in long-lasting Graves disease. Arm-PCR of CDR3 regions with iRepertoire HTBI primers generated TCR beta libraries. TCRdb re-called the multiplex PCR reads through MiXCR, storing one row per CDR3 protein. The sample records roughly 520,000 distinct CDR3 sequences, 12% being singletons. Time point meaning: newly diagnosed GD, antithyroid drugs for less than 3 months. Making the TCR library involved RNA that had been extracted from PBMCs. This sample was also put to use in a study of T cells in Graves' hyperthyroidism and ophthalmopathy.

Sequencing used peripheral blood mononuclear cells (PBMCs), obtained at new diagnosis, from a patient treated with antithyroid drugs. These receptors were obtained from a woman aged 30 to 39 with Graves disease.

CDR3 residues: CASSVESGGNEQFF. The CDR3 DNA follows: TGTGCCAGCAGCGTAGAATCGGGAGGCAATGAGCAGTTCTTC. This rearrangement joins TRBV9 to TRBJ2-1, with 7 bases fitting TRBD2. Germline V gene lookup returns CDR1 SGDLS and CDR2 YYNGEE. The CDR3 spans 14 residues. Trimming cost V 0 bases and J 6 bases; bases outside gene matches: 3.

The V gene is TRBV2, the J gene TRBJ1-4; the match to TRBD1 covers 9 bases. This CDR3 region has 15 residues. CDR1 is SNHLY and CDR2 is FYNNEI in the germline V gene. Losses at the gene ends were 7 bases for V and 2 bases for J; bases not matched to a gene: 5. CDR3 loop: CASNRDRATNEKLFF. CDR3 coding DNA: TGTGCCAGCAATAGGGACAGGGCCACTAATGAAAAACTGTTTTTT.

The chain combines TRBV29-1 with TRBJ2-7; 10 positions match TRBD1. V was clipped by 6 bases and J by 2 bases; unmatched bases: 10. CDR1 and CDR2 from the germline V gene are SQVTM and ANQGSEA. This CDR3 has 15 amino acids. The CDR3 spells CSVGGGTGVAYEQYF. The CDR3 DNA follows: TGCAGCGTAGGGGGGGGGACAGGGGTAGCCTACGAGCAGTACTTC.

This rearrangement joins TRBV11-3 to TRBJ1-5; TRBD1 matches 7 bases. The V gene end was trimmed by 5 bases and the J gene end by 7 bases; junction bases not matched to a gene: 5. Germline V gene lookup returns CDR1 SGHNT and CDR2 YENEEA. The CDR3 length is 13 residues. CDR3 sequence (DNA): TGTGCCAGCAGCGAAAGCAGGGGGCAGCCCCAGCATTTT. It encodes CASSESRGQPQHF.

The V call is TRBV20-1, the J call TRBJ2-7; 13 nucleotides match TRBD2. The CDR3 is 15 amino acids. V lost 6 bases and J lost 4; bases outside the gene matches: 9. Germline V lookup: CDR1 DFQATT, CDR2 SNEGSKA (reference sequence). CDR3 loop: CSARPTSGRGYEQYF. DNA for the CDR3: TGCAGTGCCCGTCCTACTAGCGGGAGGGGGTACGAGCAGTACTTC.

This clonotype was detected ten times or more. The chain recombines TRBV5-1 with TRBJ2-5; possible D gene TRBD1, 5 bases. V shed 1 base and J shed 3 bases, with 10 bases lying between them. The CDR3 is made up of 14 amino acids. Per germline, CDR1 SGHRS and CDR2 YFSETQ. Here the CDR3 reads CASSLLDTEETQYF. CDR3 DNA: TGCGCCAGCAGCTTGTTGGACACTGAAGAGACCCAGTACTTC.

This clonotype was seen many times. V and J are TRBV7-9 and TRBJ2-2; TRBD1 matches at 7 bases. The germline CDR1 and CDR2 sequences are SEHNR and FQNEAQ (reference sequence). Trimming removed 4 bases from V and 6 bases from J; junction bases left unmatched: 11. The CDR3 length is 16 residues. DNA of the CDR3: TGTGCCAGCAGCTCGGACCCCAGGGGGTTGTCCGGGGAGCTGTTTTTT. Translation: CASSSDPRGLSGELFF.

This clonotype was recorded many times. This chain links TRBV19 with TRBJ2-2, with unresolved D. Germline V lookup: CDR1 LNHDA, CDR2 SQIVND (reference sequence). This CDR3 spans 14 amino acids. Trimming removed 6 bases at V and 0 bases at J, with 8 bases between. The CDR3 reads CASSETSNTGELFF. The CDR3 DNA follows: TGTGCCAGTAGCGAGACATCGAACACCGGGGAGCTGTTTTTT.

The table lists this clonotype with many counts. V usage is TRBV29-1 and J usage is TRBJ1-2, with a possible D match to TRBD1 (5 bases). This CDR3 is 14 amino acids long. Germline CDR1 SQVTM, CDR2 ANQGSEA. The ends were cut back, 5 bases at V and 2 bases at J, with 15 bases in the middle. The CDR3 spells CSVSWDGGNYGYTF. CDR3 bases: TGCAGCGTTTCCTGGGACGGGGGAAACTATGGCTACACCTTC.

The CDR3 region has the DNA TGTGCCAGCAGTCAAGCGGGACCGTACAATGAGCAGTTCTTC. Its translation: CASSQAGPYNEQFF. V and J are TRBV28 and TRBJ2-1; 7 bases are a match to TRBD2. The CDR3 has 14 residues. Losses at the gene ends were 5 bases for V and 4 bases for J; bases not matched to a gene: 5. Germline values: CDR1 MDHEN, CDR2 SYDVKM. The full variable domain, its missing parts supplied by reference TRBV28 and TRBJ2-1, is DVKVTQSSRYLVKRTGEKVFLECVQDMDHENMFWYRQDPGLGLRLIYFSYDVKMKEKGDIPEGYSVSREKKERFSLILESASTNQTSMYLCASSQAGPYNEQFFGPGTRLTVL.

A few counts support this clonotype. The chain recombines TRBV19 with TRBJ1-1; D may be TRBD1 (6 bases). V was pared by 0 bases and J by 11 bases, with 13 bases between. Germline assignment: CDR1 LNHDA and CDR2 SQIVND (reference sequence). This CDR3 has 13 residues. The CDR3 protein is CASSIDNGQTAFF. The DNA of the CDR3 is TGTGCCAGTAGTATAGATAATGGACAGACGGCTTTCTTT.